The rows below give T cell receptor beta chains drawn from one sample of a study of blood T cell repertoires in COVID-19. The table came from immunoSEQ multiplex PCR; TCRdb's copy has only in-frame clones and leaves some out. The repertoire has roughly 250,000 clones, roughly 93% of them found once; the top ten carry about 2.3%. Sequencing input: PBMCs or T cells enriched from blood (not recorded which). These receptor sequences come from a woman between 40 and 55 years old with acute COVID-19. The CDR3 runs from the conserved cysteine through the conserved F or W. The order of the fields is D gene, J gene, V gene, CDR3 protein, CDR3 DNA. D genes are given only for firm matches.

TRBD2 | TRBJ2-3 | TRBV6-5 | CASKIAGEATLTQYF | TGTGCCAGCAAGATAGCGGGAGAGGCCACTTTGACGCAGTATTTT
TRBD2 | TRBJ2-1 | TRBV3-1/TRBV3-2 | CASSRSGGIAEQFF | TGTGCCAGCAGCCGGAGCGGGGGAATAGCTGAGCAGTTCTTC
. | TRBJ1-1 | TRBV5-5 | CASSRDGRVGAEAFF | TGTGCCAGCAGCCGCGATGGGCGGGTTGGCGCTGAAGCTTTCTTT
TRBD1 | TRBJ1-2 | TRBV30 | CAWSDRDSYYGYTF | TGTGCCTGGAGTGACCGGGACAGCTACTATGGCTACACCTTC
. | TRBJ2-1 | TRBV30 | CAWNERGGPRDEQFF | TGTGCCTGGAACGAACGAGGGGGACCTCGAGATGAGCAGTTCTTC
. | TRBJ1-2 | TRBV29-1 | CSVEEAGVYGYTF | TGCAGCGTTGAAGAGGCAGGCGTCTATGGCTACACCTTC
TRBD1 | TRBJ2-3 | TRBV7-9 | CATGWDRGDDTQYF | TGTGCCACTGGGTGGGACAGGGGTGACGATACGCAGTATTTT
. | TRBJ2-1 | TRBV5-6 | CASSLQWEAAYNEQFF | TGTGCCAGCAGCCTCCAGTGGGAAGCGGCGTACAATGAGCAGTTCTTC
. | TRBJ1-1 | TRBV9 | CASSVDPSWNTEAFF | TGTGCCAGCAGCGTCGACCCTAGTTGGAACACTGAAGCTTTCTTT
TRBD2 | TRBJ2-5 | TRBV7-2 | CASSLATGGGLRETQYF | TGTGCCAGCAGCTTAGCGACAGGCGGGGGGCTCCGCGAGACCCAGTACTTC
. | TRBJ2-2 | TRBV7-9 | CASSFSTGELFF | TGTGCCAGCAGCTTTAGCACCGGGGAGCTGTTTTTT
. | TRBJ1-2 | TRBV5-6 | CASSFSDYGYTF | TGTGCCAGCAGCTTTAGTGACTATGGCTACACCTTC